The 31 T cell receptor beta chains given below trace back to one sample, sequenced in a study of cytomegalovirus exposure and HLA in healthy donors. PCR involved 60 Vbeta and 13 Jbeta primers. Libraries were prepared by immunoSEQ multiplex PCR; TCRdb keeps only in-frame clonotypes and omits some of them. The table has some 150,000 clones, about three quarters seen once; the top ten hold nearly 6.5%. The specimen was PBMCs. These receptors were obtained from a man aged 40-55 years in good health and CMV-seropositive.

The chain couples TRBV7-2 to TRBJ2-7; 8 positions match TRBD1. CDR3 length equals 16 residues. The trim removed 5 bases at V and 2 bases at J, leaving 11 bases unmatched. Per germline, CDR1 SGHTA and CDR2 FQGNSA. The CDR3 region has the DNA TGTGCCAGCAGCCCCCGACAGGGGAAGGCGACCTACGAGCAGTACTTC. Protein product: CASSPRQGKATYEQYF.

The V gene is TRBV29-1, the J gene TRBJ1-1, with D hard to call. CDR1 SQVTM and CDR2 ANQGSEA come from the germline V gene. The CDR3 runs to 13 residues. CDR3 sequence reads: CSTQEGMNTEAFF. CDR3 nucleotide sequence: TGCAGTACCCAGGAAGGAATGAACACTGAAGCTTTCTTT.

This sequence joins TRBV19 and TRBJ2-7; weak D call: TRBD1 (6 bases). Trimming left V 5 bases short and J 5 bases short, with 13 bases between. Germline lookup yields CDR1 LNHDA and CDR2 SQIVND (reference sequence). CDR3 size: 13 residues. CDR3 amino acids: CASSSGQLDEQYF. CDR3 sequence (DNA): TGTGCCAGTAGTTCTGGACAGTTAGACGAGCAGTACTTC.

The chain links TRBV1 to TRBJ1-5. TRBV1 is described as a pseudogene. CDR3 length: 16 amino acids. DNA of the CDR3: TGCACCAGCGGCCAAGAGGGAGGGGAAGGCAATCAGCCCCAGCATTTT. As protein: CTSGQEGGEGNQPQHF.

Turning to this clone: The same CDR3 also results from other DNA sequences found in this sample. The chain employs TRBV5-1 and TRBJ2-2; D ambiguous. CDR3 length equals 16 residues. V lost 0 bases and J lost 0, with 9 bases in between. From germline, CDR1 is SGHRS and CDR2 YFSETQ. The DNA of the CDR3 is TGCGCCAGCAGCTTGGTTCCAGGTGCGAACACCGGGGAGCTGTTTTTT. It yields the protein CASSLVPGANTGELFF.

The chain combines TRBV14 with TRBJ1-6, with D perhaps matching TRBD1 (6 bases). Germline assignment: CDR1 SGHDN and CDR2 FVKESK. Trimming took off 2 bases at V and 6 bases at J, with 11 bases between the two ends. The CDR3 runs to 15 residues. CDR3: CASSQLRQANSPLHF. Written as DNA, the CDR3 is TGTGCCAGCAGCCAATTACGACAGGCTAATTCACCCCTCCACTTT.

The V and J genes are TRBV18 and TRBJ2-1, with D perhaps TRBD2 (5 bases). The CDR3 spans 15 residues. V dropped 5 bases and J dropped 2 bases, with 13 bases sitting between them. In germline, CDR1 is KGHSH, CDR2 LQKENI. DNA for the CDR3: TGTGCCAGCTCAGTCCTCGGAGGTACCTACAATGAGCAGTTCTTC. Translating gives CASSVLGGTYNEQFF.

DNA of the CDR3: TGCGCCAGCAGCTTGGGGGCAAAGACAGGTTCACCCCTCCACTTT. This sequence encodes CASSLGAKTGSPLHF. V usage is TRBV5-1 and J usage is TRBJ1-6; D is possibly TRBD1 (6 bases). V lost 0 bases, J lost 9 bases, and 13 bases lay in between. Germline loops: CDR1 SGHRS, CDR2 YFSETQ. The CDR3 extends over 15 amino acids.

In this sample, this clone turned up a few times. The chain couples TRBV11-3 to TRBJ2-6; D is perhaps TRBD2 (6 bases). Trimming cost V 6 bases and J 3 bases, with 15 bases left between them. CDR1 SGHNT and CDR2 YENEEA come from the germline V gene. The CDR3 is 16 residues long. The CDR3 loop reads CASRRTGVGGANVLTF. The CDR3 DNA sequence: TGTGCCAGCAGACGAACGGGGGTTGGTGGGGCCAACGTCCTGACTTTC.

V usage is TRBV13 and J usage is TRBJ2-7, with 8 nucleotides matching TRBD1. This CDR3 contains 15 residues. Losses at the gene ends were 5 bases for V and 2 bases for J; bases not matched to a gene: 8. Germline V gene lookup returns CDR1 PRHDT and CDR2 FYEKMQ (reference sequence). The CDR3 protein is CASSRLPTGAYEQYF. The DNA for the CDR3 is TGTGCCAGCAGCCGCCTCCCGACAGGGGCCTACGAGCAGTACTTC.

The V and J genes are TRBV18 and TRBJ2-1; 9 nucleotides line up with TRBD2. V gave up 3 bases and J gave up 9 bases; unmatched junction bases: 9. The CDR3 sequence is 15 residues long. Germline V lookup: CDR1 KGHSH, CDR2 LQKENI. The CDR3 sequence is CASSPQVSGSSEQFF. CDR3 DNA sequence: TGTGCCAGCTCACCTCAGGTTAGCGGGAGCTCTGAGCAGTTCTTC. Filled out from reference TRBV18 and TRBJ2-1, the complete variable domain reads NAGVMQNPRHLVRRRGQEARLRCSPMKGHSHVYWYRQLPEEGLKFMVYLQKENIIDESGMPKERFSAEFPKEGPSILRIQQVVRGDSAAYFCASSPQVSGSSEQFFGPGTRLTVL.

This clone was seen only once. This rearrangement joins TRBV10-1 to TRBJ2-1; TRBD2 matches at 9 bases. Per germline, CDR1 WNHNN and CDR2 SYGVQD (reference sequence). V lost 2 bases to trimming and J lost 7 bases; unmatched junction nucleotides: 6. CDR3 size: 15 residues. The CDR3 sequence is CASSEGLAGTNEQFF. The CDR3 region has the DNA TGCGCCAGCAGTGAGGGTCTAGCGGGGACTAATGAGCAGTTCTTC.

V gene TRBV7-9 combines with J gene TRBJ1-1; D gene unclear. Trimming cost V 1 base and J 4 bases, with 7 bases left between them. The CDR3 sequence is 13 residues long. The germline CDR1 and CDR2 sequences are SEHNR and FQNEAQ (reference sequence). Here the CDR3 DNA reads TGTGCCAGCAGCTTAGACTCGGGCACTGAAGCTTTCTTT. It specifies CASSLDSGTEAFF.

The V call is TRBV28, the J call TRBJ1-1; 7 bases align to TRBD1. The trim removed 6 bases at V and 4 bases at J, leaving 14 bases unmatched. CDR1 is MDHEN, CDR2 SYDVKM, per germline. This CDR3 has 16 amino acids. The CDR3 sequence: CASRDRAGSVGTEAFF. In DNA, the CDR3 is TGTGCCAGCAGAGACAGGGCAGGGAGTGTGGGCACTGAAGCTTTCTTT.

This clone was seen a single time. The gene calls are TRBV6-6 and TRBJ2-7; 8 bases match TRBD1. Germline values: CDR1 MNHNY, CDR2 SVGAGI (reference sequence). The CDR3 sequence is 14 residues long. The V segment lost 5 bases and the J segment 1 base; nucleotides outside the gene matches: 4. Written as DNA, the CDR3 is TGTGCCAGCAGTCAACAGGGGGTATCCTACGAGCAGTACTTC. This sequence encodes CASSQQGVSYEQYF.

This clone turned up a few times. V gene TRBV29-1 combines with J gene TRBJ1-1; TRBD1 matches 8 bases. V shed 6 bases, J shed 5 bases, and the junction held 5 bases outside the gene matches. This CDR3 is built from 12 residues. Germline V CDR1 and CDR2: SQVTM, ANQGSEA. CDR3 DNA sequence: TGCAGCGTAAATGGACAGGGAACTGAAGCTTTCTTT. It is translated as CSVNGQGTEAFF.

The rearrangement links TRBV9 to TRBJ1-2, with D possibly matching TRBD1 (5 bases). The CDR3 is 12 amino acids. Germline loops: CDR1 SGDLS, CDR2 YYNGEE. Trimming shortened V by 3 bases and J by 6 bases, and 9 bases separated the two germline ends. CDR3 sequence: CASSAGVHGYTF. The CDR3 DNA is TGTGCCAGCAGCGCGGGGGTCCATGGCTACACCTTC.

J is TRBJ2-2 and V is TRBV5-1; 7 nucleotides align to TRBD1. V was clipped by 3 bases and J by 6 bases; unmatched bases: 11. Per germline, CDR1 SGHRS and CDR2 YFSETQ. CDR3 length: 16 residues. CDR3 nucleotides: TGCGCCAGCAGCTCGACAGGGATGTCCAACGCCGGGGAGCTGTTTTTT. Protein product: CASSSTGMSNAGELFF.

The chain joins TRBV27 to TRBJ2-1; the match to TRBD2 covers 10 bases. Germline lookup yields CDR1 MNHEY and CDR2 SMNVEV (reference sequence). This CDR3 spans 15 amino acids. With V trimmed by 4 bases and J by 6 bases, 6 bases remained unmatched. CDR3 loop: CASSSSGSLANEQFF. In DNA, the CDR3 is TGTGCCAGCAGTTCTAGCGGGAGTTTGGCCAATGAGCAGTTCTTC.

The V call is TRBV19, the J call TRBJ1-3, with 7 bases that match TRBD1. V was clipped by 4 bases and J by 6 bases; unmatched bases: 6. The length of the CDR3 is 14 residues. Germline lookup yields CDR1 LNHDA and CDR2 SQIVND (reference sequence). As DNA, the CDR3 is TGTGCCAGTAGTAAGACAGGGTTGGAAAACACCATATATTTT. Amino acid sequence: CASSKTGLENTIYF.

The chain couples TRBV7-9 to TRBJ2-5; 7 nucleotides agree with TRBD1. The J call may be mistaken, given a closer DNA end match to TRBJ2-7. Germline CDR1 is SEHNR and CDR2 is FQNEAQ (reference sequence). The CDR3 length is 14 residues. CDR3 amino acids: CASSLRQGTYEQYF. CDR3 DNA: TGTGCCAGCAGCTTGCGACAGGGCACCTACGAGCAGTACTTC.

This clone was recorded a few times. CDR3 bases: TGTGCCAGCAGGTCACCGGGACTAGGTAACACCGGGGAGCTGTTTTTT. Amino acid sequence: CASRSPGLGNTGELFF. V and J are TRBV7-9 and TRBJ2-2, with 8 bases that match TRBD2. Germline V lookup: CDR1 SEHNR, CDR2 FQNEAQ (reference sequence). V lost 6 bases and J lost 2; bases outside the gene matches: 8. The CDR3 has 16 residues.

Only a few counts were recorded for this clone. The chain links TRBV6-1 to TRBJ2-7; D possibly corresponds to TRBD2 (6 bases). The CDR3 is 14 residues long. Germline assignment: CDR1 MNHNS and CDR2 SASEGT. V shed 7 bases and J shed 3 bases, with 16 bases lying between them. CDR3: CASKSRTEGYEQYF. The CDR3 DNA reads TGTGCCAGCAAAAGCCGCACGGAGGGCTACGAGCAGTACTTC.

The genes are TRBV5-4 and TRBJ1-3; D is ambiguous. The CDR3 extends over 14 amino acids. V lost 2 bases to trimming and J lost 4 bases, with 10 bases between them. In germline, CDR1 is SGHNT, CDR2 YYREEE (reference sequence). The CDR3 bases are TGTGCCAGCAGCTTTTGGGGAGTGGGAAACACCATATATTTT. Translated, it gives CASSFWGVGNTIYF.

The CDR3 region has the DNA TGTGCCAGCAGTGAAGATGGGACAGGGGCGGCGGGCTACACCTTC. Protein product: CASSEDGTGAAGYTF. The genes are TRBV6-1 and TRBJ1-2; 10 nucleotides line up with TRBD1. CDR1 and CDR2 (germline): MNHNS, SASEGT. The length of the CDR3 is 15 residues. Trimming cost V 1 base and J 8 bases; bases outside gene matches: 7.

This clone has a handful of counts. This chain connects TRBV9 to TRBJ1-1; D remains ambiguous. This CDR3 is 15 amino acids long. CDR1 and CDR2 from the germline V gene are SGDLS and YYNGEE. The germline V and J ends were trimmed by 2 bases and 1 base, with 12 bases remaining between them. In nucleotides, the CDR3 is TGTGCCAGCAGCGTTGCCGGGATACAGAACACTGAAGCTTTCTTT. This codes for CASSVAGIQNTEAFF.

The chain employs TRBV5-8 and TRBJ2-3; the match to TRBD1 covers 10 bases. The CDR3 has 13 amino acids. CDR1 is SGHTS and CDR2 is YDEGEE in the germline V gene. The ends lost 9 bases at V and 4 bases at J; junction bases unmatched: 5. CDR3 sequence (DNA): TGTGCCACGGCGACAGGGGGCTCAGATACGCAGTATTTT. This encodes CATATGGSDTQYF.

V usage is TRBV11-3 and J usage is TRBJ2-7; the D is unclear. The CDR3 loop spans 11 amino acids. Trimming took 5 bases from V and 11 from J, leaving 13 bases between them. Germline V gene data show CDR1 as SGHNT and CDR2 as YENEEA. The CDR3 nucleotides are TGTGCCAGCAGCGTTGGCCCGCAGGAGTACTTC. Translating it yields CASSVGPQEYF.

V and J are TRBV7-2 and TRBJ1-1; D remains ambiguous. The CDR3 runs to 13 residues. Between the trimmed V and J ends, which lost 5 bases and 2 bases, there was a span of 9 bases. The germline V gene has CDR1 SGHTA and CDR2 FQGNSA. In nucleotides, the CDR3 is TGTGCCAGCAGCCCTAGCCCAAACACTGAAGCTTTCTTT. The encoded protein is CASSPSPNTEAFF.

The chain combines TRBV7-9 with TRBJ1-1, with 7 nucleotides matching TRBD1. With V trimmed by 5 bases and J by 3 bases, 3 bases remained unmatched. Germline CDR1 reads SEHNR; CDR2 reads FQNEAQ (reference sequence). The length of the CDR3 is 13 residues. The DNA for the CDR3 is TGTGCCAGCAGCGCCGACAGGGACACTGAAGCTTTCTTT. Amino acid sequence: CASSADRDTEAFF.

CDR3 DNA sequence: TGCAGCGCCCAGACTAGCGGGAGCCATGAGCAGTTCTTC. It translates to CSAQTSGSHEQFF. The chain joins TRBV29-1 to TRBJ2-1, with 12 bases lining up with TRBD2. The CDR3 loop spans 13 amino acids. Losses at the gene ends were 7 bases for V and 8 bases for J; bases not matched to a gene: 6. Germline CDR1 SQVTM, CDR2 ANQGSEA.